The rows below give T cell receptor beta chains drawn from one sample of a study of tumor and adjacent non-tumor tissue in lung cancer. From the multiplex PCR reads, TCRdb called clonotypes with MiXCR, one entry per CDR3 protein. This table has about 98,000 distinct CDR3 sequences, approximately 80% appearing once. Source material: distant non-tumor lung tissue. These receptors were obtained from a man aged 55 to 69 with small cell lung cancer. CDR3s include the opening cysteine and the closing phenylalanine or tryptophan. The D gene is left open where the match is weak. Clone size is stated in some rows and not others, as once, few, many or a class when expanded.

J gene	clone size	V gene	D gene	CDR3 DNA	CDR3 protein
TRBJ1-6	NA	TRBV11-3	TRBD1	TGTGCCAGCAGCCCTTCCGGGACAGGACCTTCTAGCTCCTATGATTCACCCTACCACTTT	CASSPSGTGPSSSYDSPYHF
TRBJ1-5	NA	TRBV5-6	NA	TGTGACAGCAGCTTGAGTTTGGGAAACCATCAGCCCCAGCATTTT	CDSSLSLGNHQPQHF
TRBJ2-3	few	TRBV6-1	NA	TGTGCCAGCAGTGAACACGGGAGTACTTCAGATAGGCAGTATTTT	CASSEHGSTSDRQYF
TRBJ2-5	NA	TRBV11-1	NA	TGTATCAGCAGCTTAATAGGGTCCCCAAGAGAATTTCAAGAGACCCAGTACTTC	CISSLIGSPREFQETQYF
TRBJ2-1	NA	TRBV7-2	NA	TGTGTCAGCAGCCTTAGCGGTAGTAACAATGAGCAGTTCTTC	CVSSLSGSNNEQFF
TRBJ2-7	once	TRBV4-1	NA	TGTGTCAGCAGTTTCGACAGACCCTACGAGCAGTACTTC	CVSSFDRPYEQYF
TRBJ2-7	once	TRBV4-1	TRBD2	TGCGCCAGCAGCCCATGGACTAGCGGCTCCTACGATCAGTACTTC	CASSPWTSGSYDQYF
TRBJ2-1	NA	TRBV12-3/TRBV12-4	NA	TGTGCCAGCAGTGACTGGCCCGCGGGTGAGCAGTTCTTC	CASSDWPAGEQFF
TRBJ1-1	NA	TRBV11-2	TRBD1	TGTGCTAGCTGCTCGAGACAGGGTTTTGGCACAGAAGCTTTCTTT	CASCSRQGFGTEAFF
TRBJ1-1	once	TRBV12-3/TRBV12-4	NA	TGTGCCAACAGCTGGACATTGAACGCTGAAGCTTTCTTT	CANSWTLNAEAFF
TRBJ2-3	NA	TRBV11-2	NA	TGTGCCAGCCACGGACTACTGGGAGCAGATACGCAGTATTTT	CASHGLLGADTQYF
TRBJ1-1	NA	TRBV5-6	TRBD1	TGTACCAGCAGCTTGGCCTCCGGGACAGCGAACACTGAAATTTTCTTT	CTSSLASGTANTEIFF
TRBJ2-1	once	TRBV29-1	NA	TGCAGCGTTAGGCCTACCGGCAATGAGCAGTTCTTC	CSVRPTGNEQFF
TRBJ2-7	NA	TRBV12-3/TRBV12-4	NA	TGTGCCAGCAGCACCTCCCGGACAAGGCCTAAGCAGTACTTC	CASSTSRTRPKQYF
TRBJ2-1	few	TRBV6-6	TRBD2	TGTGCCAGCAGCGGGACTAGCGGGACGAATGAGCAGTTCTTC	CASSGTSGTNEQFF
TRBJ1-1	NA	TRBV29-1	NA	TGCAGCGTTAGAGCTGAGTGGGGGACTGAAGCTTTCTTT	CSVRAEWGTEAFF
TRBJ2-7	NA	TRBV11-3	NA	TGTGCCAGCAGCTTTAGCGGTGACAGCATCACTGTCTACGAGCAGTACTTC	CASSFSGDSITVYEQYF